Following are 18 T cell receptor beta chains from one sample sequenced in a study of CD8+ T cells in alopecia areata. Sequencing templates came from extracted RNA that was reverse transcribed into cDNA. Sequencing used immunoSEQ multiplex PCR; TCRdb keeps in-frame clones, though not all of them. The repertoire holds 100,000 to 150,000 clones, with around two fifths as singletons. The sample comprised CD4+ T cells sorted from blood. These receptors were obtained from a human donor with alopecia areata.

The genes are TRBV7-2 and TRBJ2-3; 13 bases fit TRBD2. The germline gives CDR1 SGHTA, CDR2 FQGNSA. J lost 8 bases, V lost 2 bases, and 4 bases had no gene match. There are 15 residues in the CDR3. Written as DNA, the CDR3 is TGTGCCAGCAGCTTACCAGGACTAGCGGGGGTTACGCAGTATTTT. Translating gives CASSLPGLAGVTQYF.

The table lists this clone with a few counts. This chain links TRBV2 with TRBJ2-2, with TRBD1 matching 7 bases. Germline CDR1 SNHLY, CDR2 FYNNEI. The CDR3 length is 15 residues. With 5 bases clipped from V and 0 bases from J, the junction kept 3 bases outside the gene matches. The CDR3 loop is CASSIDRANTGELFF. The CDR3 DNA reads TGTGCCAGCAGTATAGACAGGGCGAACACCGGGGAGCTGTTTTTT.

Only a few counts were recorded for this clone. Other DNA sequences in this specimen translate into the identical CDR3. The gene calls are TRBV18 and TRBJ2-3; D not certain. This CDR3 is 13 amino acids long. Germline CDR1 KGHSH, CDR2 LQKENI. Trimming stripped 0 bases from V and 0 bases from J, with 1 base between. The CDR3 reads CASSPPSTDTQYF. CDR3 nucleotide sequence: TGTGCCAGCTCACCACCGAGCACAGATACGCAGTATTTT. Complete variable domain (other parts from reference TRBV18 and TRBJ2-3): NAGVMQNPRHLVRRRGQEARLRCSPMKGHSHVYWYRQLPEEGLKFMVYLQKENIIDESGMPKERFSAEFPKEGPSILRIQQVVRGDSAAYFCASSPPSTDTQYFGPGTRLTVL.

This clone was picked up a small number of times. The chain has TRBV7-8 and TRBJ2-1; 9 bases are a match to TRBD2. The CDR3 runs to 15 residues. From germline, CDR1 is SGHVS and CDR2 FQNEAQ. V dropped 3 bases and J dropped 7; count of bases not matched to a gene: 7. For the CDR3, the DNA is TGTGCCAGCAGCTTCGACCTAGCGGGAAGTAATGAGCAGTTCTTC. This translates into CASSFDLAGSNEQFF. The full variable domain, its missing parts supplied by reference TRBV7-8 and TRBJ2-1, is GAGVSQSPRYKVAKRGQDVALRCDPISGHVSLFWYQQALGQGPEFLTYFQNEAQLDKSGLPSDRFFAERPEGSVSTLKIQRTQQEDSAVYLCASSFDLAGSNEQFFGPGTRLTVL.

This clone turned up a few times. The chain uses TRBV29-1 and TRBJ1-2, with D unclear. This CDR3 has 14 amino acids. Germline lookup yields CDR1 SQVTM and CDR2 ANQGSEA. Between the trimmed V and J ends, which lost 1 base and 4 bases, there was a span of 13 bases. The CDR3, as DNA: TGCAGCGTTGAAGGATTCAGGTCCAGCTATGGCTACACCTTC. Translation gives CSVEGFRSSYGYTF.

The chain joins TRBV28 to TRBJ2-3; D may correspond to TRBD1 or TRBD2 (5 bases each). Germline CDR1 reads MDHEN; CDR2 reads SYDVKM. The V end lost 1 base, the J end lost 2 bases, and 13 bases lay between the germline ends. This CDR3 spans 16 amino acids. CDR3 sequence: CASSLFRRGPTDTQYF. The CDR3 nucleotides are TGTGCCAGCAGTTTATTTAGACGGGGCCCCACAGATACGCAGTATTTT.

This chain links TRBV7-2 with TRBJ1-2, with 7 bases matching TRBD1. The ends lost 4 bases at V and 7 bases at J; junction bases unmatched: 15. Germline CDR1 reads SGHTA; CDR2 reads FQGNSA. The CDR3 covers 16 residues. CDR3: CASSWASTGTQSGYTF. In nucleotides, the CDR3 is TGTGCCAGCAGCTGGGCCTCGACAGGGACCCAAAGTGGCTACACCTTC.

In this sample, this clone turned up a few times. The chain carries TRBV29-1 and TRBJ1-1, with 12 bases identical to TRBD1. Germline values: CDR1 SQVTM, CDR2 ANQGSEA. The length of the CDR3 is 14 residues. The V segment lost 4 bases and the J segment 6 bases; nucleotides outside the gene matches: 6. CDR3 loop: CSVARDRGRAEAFF. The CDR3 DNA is TGCAGCGTTGCTCGGGACAGGGGGCGGGCTGAAGCTTTCTTT. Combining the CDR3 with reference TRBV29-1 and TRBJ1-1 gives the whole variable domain SAVISQKPSRDICQRGTSLTIQCQVDSQVTMMFWYRQQPGQSLTLIATANQGSEATYESGFVIDKFPISRPNLTFSTLTVSNMSPEDSSIYLCSVARDRGRAEAFFGQGTRLTVV.

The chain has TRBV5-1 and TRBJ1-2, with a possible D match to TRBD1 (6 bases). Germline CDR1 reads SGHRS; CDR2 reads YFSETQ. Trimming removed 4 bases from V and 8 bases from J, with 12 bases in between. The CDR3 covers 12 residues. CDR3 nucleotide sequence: TGCGCCAGCAGCCCACAGGGAGGAGGCTACACCTTC. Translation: CASSPQGGGYTF.

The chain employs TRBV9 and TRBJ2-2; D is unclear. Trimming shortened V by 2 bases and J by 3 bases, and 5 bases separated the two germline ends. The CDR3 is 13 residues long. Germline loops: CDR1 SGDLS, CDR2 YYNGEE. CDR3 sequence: CASSVIDTGELFF. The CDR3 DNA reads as TGTGCCAGCAGCGTGATAGACACCGGGGAGCTGTTTTTT.

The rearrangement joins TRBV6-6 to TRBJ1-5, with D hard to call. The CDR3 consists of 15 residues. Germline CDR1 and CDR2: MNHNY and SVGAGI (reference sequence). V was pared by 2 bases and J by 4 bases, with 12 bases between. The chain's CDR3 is CASSYEAAGNQPQHF. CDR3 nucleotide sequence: TGTGCCAGCAGTTACGAAGCCGCGGGGAATCAGCCCCAGCATTTT.

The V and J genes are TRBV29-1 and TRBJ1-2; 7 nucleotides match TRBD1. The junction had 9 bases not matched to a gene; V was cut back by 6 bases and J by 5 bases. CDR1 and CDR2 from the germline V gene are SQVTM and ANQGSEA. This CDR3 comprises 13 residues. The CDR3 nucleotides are TGCAGCGTCCCCACAGGGGATAGGTATGGCTACACCTTC. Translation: CSVPTGDRYGYTF.

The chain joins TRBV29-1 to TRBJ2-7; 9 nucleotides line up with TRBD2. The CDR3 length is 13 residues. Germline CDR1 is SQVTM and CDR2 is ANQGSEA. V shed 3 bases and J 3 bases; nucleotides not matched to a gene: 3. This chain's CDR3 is CSVDLAGNYEQYF. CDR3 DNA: TGCAGCGTTGATCTAGCGGGGAACTACGAGCAGTACTTC.

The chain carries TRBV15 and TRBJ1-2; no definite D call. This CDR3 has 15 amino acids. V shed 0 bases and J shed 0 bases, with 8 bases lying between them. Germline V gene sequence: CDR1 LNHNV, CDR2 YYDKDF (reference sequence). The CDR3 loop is CATSRDPTANYGYTF. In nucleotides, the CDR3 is TGTGCCACCAGCAGAGATCCAACGGCTAACTATGGCTACACCTTC.

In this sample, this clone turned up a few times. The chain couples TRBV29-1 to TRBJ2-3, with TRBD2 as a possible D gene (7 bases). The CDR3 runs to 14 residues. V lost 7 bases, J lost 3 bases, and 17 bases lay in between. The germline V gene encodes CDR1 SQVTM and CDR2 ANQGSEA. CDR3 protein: CSGRAGGRTDTQYF. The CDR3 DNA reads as TGCAGCGGCCGGGCCGGGGGGCGGACAGATACGCAGTATTTT.

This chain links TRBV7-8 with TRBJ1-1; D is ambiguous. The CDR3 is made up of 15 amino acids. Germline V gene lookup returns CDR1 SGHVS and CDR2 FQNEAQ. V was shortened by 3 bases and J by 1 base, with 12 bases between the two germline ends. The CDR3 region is CASSFTRRTNTEAFF. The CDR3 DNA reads TGTGCCAGCAGCTTTACGCGACGGACGAACACTGAAGCTTTCTTT.

The CDR3 reads CASSQELAGLYNEQFF. CDR3 coding DNA: TGCGCCAGCAGCCAAGAACTAGCGGGGCTCTACAATGAGCAGTTCTTC. This chain links TRBV4-3 with TRBJ2-1; 10 bases agree with TRBD2. Trimming took 0 bases from V and 3 from J; bases not matched to a gene: 2. CDR1 is LGHNA, CDR2 YSLEER, per germline. The CDR3 is 16 amino acids.

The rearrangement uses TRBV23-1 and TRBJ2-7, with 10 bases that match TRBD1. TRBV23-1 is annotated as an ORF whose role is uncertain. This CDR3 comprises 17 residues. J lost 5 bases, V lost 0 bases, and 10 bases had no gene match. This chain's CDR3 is CASSQSTRGDRGDEQYF. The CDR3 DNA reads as TGCGCCAGCAGTCAATCTACACGTGGGGACAGGGGTGACGAGCAGTACTTC.